The 10 T cell receptor beta chains given below trace back to one sample, sequenced in a study of blood T cell repertoires in COVID-19. Produced via immunoSEQ multiplex PCR; TCRdb's table is partial and in-frame only. In the table there are 150,000 to 200,000 clones, about four fifths of which are singletons. Sequenced input: peripheral blood. These receptors all stem from a woman older than 75 with COVID-19, enrolled during active disease.

This chain links TRBV27 with TRBJ2-7, with 10 positions matching TRBD2. From germline, CDR1 is MNHEY and CDR2 SMNVEV (reference sequence). The trim removed 4 bases at V and 4 bases at J, leaving 16 bases unmatched. There are 18 residues in the CDR3. The CDR3 region has the DNA TGTGCCAGCAGTTCTCAGAGCGGGAGGGCCATCACATGGTACGAGCAGTACTTC. Its protein is CASSSQSGRAITWYEQYF.

The chain employs TRBV4-1 and TRBJ2-1; 7 positions agree with TRBD2. The CDR3 contains 15 residues. The junction had 10 bases not matched to a gene; V was cut back by 4 bases and J by 7 bases. The germline V gene encodes CDR1 MGHRA and CDR2 YSYEKL. The CDR3 here is CASSPERLASNEQFF. The CDR3 region has the DNA TGCGCCAGCAGCCCCGAACGACTAGCTTCTAATGAGCAGTTCTTC.

The DNA of the CDR3 is TGTGCCAGTAGTCTGGACCGGACAGGGTCAGACTATGGCTACACCTTC. This encodes CASSLDRTGSDYGYTF. This chain connects TRBV19 to TRBJ1-2; 8 bases map to TRBD1. This CDR3 contains 16 residues. The ends lost 5 bases at V and 3 bases at J; junction bases unmatched: 11. Germline loops: CDR1 LNHDA, CDR2 SQIVND (reference sequence). The variable domain in full, completed from reference TRBV19 and TRBJ1-2, reads DGGITQSPKYLFRKEGQNVTLSCEQNLNHDAMYWYRQDPGQGLRLIYYSQIVNDFQKGDIAEGYSVSREKKESFPLTVTSAQKNPTAFYLCASSLDRTGSDYGYTFGSGTRLTVV.

This chain uses TRBV12-5 with TRBJ2-1; no reliable D call. Trimming shortened V by 7 bases and J by 0 bases, and 7 bases separated the two germline ends. Germline V gene lookup returns CDR1 LGHNT and CDR2 FRNRAP. CDR3 size: 13 residues. CDR3: CASAPNSYNEQFF. CDR3 in DNA: TGTGCTAGTGCCCCTAACTCCTACAATGAGCAGTTCTTC.

J is TRBJ2-7 and V is TRBV30; 7 bases are a match to TRBD1. This CDR3 region has 13 residues. Germline trimming cut 2 bases from V and 2 bases from J; bases unmatched to any gene: 3. In germline, CDR1 is GTSNPN, CDR2 SVGIG (reference sequence). CDR3 sequence reads: CAWSPGQTYEQYF. In nucleotides, the CDR3 is TGTGCCTGGAGTCCGGGACAGACCTACGAGCAGTACTTC.

The V and J genes are TRBV29-1 and TRBJ1-2; TRBD1 matches at 9 bases. The V gene's germline CDR1 is SQVTM and CDR2 ANQGSEA. The ends lost 6 bases at V and 4 bases at J; junction bases unmatched: 3. The CDR3 consists of 12 residues. The DNA for the CDR3 is TGCAGCGTCGGGACAGGGATCTATGGCTACACCTTC. Its protein is CSVGTGIYGYTF.

This clone was found a few times. The chain couples TRBV9 to TRBJ1-4; 9 bases fit TRBD1. The CDR3 loop spans 15 amino acids. Germline V gene sequence: CDR1 SGDLS, CDR2 YYNGEE. Trimming took 3 bases from V and 6 from J; bases not matched to a gene: 6. CDR3 coding DNA: TGTGCCAGCAGCGAGGGGACAGGGCCCTATGAAAAACTGTTTTTT. Its protein product is CASSEGTGPYEKLFF.

The V and J genes are TRBV5-1 and TRBJ2-1; no firm D call. CDR1 is SGHRS and CDR2 is YFSETQ in the germline V gene. The CDR3 spans 13 residues. The V gene lost 1 base and the J gene lost 6 bases, with 8 bases spanning the gap. The CDR3 DNA follows: TGCGCCAGCAGCTTGCCAGACTCCAATGAGCAGTTCTTC. Translation: CASSLPDSNEQFF. Supplemented by reference TRBV5-1 and TRBJ2-1, the full variable domain reads KAGVTQTPRYLIKTRGQQVTLSCSPISGHRSVSWYQQTPGQGLQFLFEYFSETQRNKGNFPGRFSGRQFSNSRSEMNVSTLELGDSALYLCASSLPDSNEQFFGPGTRLTVL.

This clone was seen only a few times. V usage is TRBV15 and J usage is TRBJ1-2; D unresolved. V was cut by 0 bases and J by 0 bases, with 5 bases left in between. Germline CDR1 LNHNV, CDR2 YYDKDF (reference sequence). The CDR3 has 14 residues. Here the CDR3 DNA reads TGTGCCACCAGCAGAGATACAGCTAACTATGGCTACACCTTC. Translating it yields CATSRDTANYGYTF.

The rearrangement links TRBV6-5 to TRBJ1-2; the match to TRBD1 covers 10 bases. CDR3 length equals 15 residues. In germline, CDR1 is MNHEY, CDR2 SVGAGI. V gave up 6 bases and J gave up 0 bases; unmatched junction bases: 4. This CDR3 is CASRGDRGANYGYTF. The CDR3 coding sequence is TGTGCCAGCAGGGGGGACAGGGGAGCTAACTATGGCTACACCTTC.